The entry below gives a single T cell receptor beta chain sequence along with its context. Its matching antigen is unknown. The V and J ends lost 5 bases and 7 bases, in that order; junction bases with no gene match: 8. There are 15 residues in the CDR3. In germline, CDR1 is LNHDA, CDR2 SQIVND (reference sequence). Isolated RNA was reverse transcribed in full, so expressed TCRB transcripts were sequenced. Profiling relied on immunoSEQ multiplex PCR, and the TCRdb table lists in-frame clones only, not all of them. The sample has 550,000 to 850,000 clones, 13% seen once. This entry is derived from a study of beta chain features in type 1 diabetes. Study-level results: Moderate yet significant TCRB CDR3 shortening was seen in Type 1 diabetes patients in all four CD4+ subsets.

The sequencing input was naive CD4+ T cells from blood. This chain joins TRBV19 and TRBJ1-5, with 10 bases identical to TRBD1. The TCR originated in a man between 18 and 35 years old with type 1 diabetes. DNA of the CDR3: TGTGCCAGTAGTCCCCGAGGGACAGGGGTCCAGCCCCAGCATTTT. Translation: CASSPRGTGVQPQHF.